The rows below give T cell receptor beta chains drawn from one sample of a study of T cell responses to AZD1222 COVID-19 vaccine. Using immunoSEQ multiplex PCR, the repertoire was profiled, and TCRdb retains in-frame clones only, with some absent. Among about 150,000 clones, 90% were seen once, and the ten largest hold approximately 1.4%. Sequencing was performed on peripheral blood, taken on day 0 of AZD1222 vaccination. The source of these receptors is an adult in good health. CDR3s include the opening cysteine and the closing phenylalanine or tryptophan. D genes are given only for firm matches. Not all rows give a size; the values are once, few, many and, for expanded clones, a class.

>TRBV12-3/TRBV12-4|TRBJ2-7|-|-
TGTGCCAGCACCGGGACTGGTTACGGCGAGCAGTACTTC
CASTGTGYGEQYF
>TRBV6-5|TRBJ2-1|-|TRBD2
TGTGCCAGCAGTTATGTGATACCAGCGGGGTTGGATGAGCAGTTCTTC
CASSYVIPAGLDEQFF
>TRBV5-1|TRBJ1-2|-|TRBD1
TGCGCCAGCAGCTTGACAGGGGCCTATGGCTACACCTTC
CASSLTGAYGYTF
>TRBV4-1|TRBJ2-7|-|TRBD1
TGCGCCAGGACCACAGGGACAGGTTCCTACGAGCAGTACTTC
CARTTGTGSYEQYF
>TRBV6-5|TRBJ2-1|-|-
TGTGCCAGCAGTTACCAGGGCGGGGCTTACAATGAGCAGTTCTTC
CASSYQGGAYNEQFF
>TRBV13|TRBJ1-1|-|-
TGTGCCAGCAGCTTAGTCCCAGGGGTGAGCACTGAAGCTTTCTTT
CASSLVPGVSTEAFF
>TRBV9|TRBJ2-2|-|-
TGTGCCAGCAGCTTAAACACCGGGGAGCTGTTTTTT
CASSLNTGELFF
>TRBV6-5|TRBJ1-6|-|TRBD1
TGTGCCAGCAGGCCGACAGGGACGAATTCACCCCTCCACTTT
CASRPTGTNSPLHF
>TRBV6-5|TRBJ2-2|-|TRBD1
TGTGCCAGCAGTTCACAGGGGACGAACACCGGGGAGCTGTTTTTT
CASSSQGTNTGELFF
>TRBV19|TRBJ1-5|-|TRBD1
TGTGCCAGTAGTGTGGACAGGGATGGGATCAAGCCCCAGCATTTT
CASSVDRDGIKPQHF
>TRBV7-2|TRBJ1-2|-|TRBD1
TGTGCCAGCAGCTTAGGCACAGGGGTAGCCTATGGCTACACCTTC
CASSLGTGVAYGYTF
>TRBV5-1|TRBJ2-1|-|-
TGCGCCAGCAGCTCAGACCCTCCTTGGAATGAGCAGTTCTTC
CASSSDPPWNEQFF
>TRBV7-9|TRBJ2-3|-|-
TGTGCCAGCAGCTTACCCGAGGGCGCAGATACGCAGTATTTT
CASSLPEGADTQYF
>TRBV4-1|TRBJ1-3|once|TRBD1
TGCGCCAGCAGCCAAGGGGACAGGGTCTCTGGAAACACCATATATTTT
CASSQGDRVSGNTIYF
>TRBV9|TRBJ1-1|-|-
TGTGCCACCGCTCCGCCCAATTCCCGTGAAGCTTTCTTT
CATAPPNSREAFF
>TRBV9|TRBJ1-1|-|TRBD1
TGTGCCAGCAGCAAACCTCAGGGGGCGAACACTGAAGCTTTCTTT
CASSKPQGANTEAFF
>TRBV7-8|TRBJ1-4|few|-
TGTGCCAGCAGCTTAGGGGGGGGCGCAACTAATGAAAAACTGTTTTTT
CASSLGGGATNEKLFF
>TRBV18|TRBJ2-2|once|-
TGTGCCAGCTCACCACCGACCACCGGGGAGCTGTTTTTT
CASSPPTTGELFF
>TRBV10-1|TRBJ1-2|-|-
TGCGCCACCTCAGGTAGGGGGGGCATAGGAGGCTACACCTTC
CATSGRGGIGGYTF
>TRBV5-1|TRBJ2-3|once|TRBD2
TGCGCCAGCAGCTTGAGCGGGGTCCTTCCAGATACGCAGTATTTT
CASSLSGVLPDTQYF
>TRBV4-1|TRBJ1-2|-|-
TGCGCCAGCAGCCAAGGTCGGGGTGGGGCTGGCTACACCTTC
CASSQGRGGAGYTF
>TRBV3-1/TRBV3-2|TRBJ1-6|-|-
TGTGCCAGCAGCCCCCGGACAGAGAATTCACCCCTCCACTTT
CASSPRTENSPLHF
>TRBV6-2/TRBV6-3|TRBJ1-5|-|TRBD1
TGTGCCAGCAGTTACGCAGGGGGTAGCAATCAGCCCCAGCATTTT
CASSYAGGSNQPQHF
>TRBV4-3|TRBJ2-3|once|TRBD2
TGCGCCAGCAGCCAACAGAAGATGGCGGGGGTTGAGGCAGATACGCAGTATTTT
CASSQQKMAGVEADTQYF
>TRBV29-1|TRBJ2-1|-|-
TGCAGCACCAAGACAGGCTCAAGCTCCTACAATGAGCAGTTCTTC
CSTKTGSSSYNEQFF
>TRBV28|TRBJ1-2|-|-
TGTGCCAGCAGTCCGCGAGTTTCAGAAAACACCTTC
CASSPRVSENTF
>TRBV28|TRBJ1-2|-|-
TGTGCCAGCAGCCAGGACGGAGTTTATGGCTACACCTTC
CASSQDGVYGYTF
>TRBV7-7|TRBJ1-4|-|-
TGTGCTAGCAGCCGAGGGGCCGGGGCAACTAGGGAAAAACTGTTTTTT
CASSRGAGATREKLFF
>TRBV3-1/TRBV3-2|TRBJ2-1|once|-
TGTGCCAGCAGCCAGACGGCCCAAGGGAATGAGCAGTTCTTC
CASSQTAQGNEQFF
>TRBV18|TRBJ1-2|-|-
TGTGCCAGCTCACCAATGTCGACGGAGTATGGCTACACCTTC
CASSPMSTEYGYTF
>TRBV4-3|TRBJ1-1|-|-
TGCGCCAGCAGCCAAGAACTTTGGGGGAACACTGAAGCTTTCTTT
CASSQELWGNTEAFF
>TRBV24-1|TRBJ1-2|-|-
TGTGCCACCAGTGACAAAGGGAGAGTAGGGTATGGCTACACCTTC
CATSDKGRVGYGYTF